The clone carrying this T cell receptor beta chain was detected only once. A J-beta primer mix and a sample-barcoded 5' primer were used in a second PCR of about 7 to 12 cycles. TCRdb recomputed calls from the 5' RACE reads with MiXCR, one row per CDR3 protein. The table includes roughly 730,000 distinct CDR3 sequences, more than 50% detected once. This entry is derived from a study of blood T cells in healthy people across ages. There were healthy Caucasian individuals from Russia, aged 6 to 90, serving as donors. A minimum of 6 million PBMCs was isolated per sample. Sequencing input: blood. This clonotype was sampled from a man in his forties in good health.

The CDR3 sequence: CASSLIRGHYGYTF. The CDR3 DNA reads TGTGCCAGCAGCTTAATCCGAGGGCACTATGGCTACACCTTC. The genes are TRBV5-6 and TRBJ1-2; D gene uncertain. Germline V gene data show CDR1 as SGHDT and CDR2 as YYEEEE. The CDR3 is made up of 14 amino acids. V lost 2 bases and J lost 3, with 11 bases in between.